Below, 20 T cell receptor beta chains from the same sample are listed, as sequenced in a study of blood T cell repertoires in COVID-19. Profiling relied on immunoSEQ multiplex PCR, and the TCRdb table lists in-frame clones only, not all of them. The sample has under 500,000 clones, 85% to 90% seen once; the top ten hold 0.95% to 1.3%. Sequenced material: PBMCs or T cells enriched from blood (not recorded which). The origin of the receptors is a man aged 25-40 years who had recovered from COVID-19.

The V and J genes are TRBV6-5 and TRBJ2-5; 7 bases are shared with TRBD1. In germline, CDR1 is MNHEY, CDR2 SVGAGI. This CDR3 has 11 residues. V was clipped by 10 bases and J by 5 bases; unmatched bases: 4. The CDR3 sequence is CATRGLETQYF. Here the CDR3 DNA reads TGTGCCACGAGGGGGCTGGAGACCCAGTACTTC.

This chain joins TRBV2 and TRBJ1-2; D is possibly TRBD1 (6 bases). Germline V gene data show CDR1 as SNHLY and CDR2 as FYNNEI. CDR3 size: 15 residues. The V and J ends lost 1 base and 5 bases respectively, with 14 bases between them. For the CDR3, the DNA is TGTGCCAGCAGTGAAGAGGGGGGGCTCTTTTATGGCTACACCTTC. Translation gives CASSEEGGLFYGYTF.

The chain employs TRBV5-6 and TRBJ2-1; 10 nucleotides agree with TRBD2. The V segment lost 5 bases and the J segment 8 bases; nucleotides outside the gene matches: 19. The V gene's germline CDR1 is SGHDT and CDR2 YYEEEE. The CDR3 is 18 amino acids. The CDR3 region is CASRVQRRLAGEAHEQFF. The CDR3 DNA sequence: TGTGCCAGCAGAGTACAACGAAGGCTAGCGGGAGAAGCCCATGAGCAGTTCTTC.

The V and J genes are TRBV7-9 and TRBJ2-7; a possible D gene is TRBD1 (5 bases). The germline CDR1 and CDR2 sequences are SEHNR and FQNEAQ (reference sequence). CDR3 size: 13 residues. Trimming removed 5 bases at V and 7 bases at J, with 15 bases between. CDR3 region: CASSPDTIGEQYF. Here the CDR3 DNA reads TGTGCCAGCAGCCCGGACACCATTGGGGAGCAGTACTTC.

This clone was observed a handful of times. The V and J genes are TRBV7-8 and TRBJ2-5, with 11 bases matching TRBD2. Trimming removed 5 bases from V and 5 bases from J; junction bases left unmatched: 19. Germline V lookup: CDR1 SGHVS, CDR2 FQNEAQ. The CDR3 is 19 amino acids. The CDR3 DNA is TGTGCCAGCAGCACCCGGGCGACTAGCGGGAATCGATTAAGGGAGACCCAGTACTTC. This sequence encodes CASSTRATSGNRLRETQYF.

The rearrangement links TRBV11-2 to TRBJ2-1; D is uncertain. Germline V gives CDR1 SGHAT, CDR2 FQNNGV. The V gene lost 5 bases and the J gene lost 15 bases, with 14 bases spanning the gap. The CDR3 contains 11 residues. The CDR3 loop reads CASSHSRSVFF. CDR3 DNA: TGTGCCAGCAGCCACTCTAGGAGCGTGTTCTTC.

The chain employs TRBV9 and TRBJ2-4; 8 bases align to TRBD1. Germline V gene lookup returns CDR1 SGDLS and CDR2 YYNGEE. The CDR3 contains 18 residues. J lost 0 bases, V lost 0 bases, and 8 bases had no gene match. Here the CDR3 reads CASSVGTGSSLAKNIQYF. CDR3 bases: TGTGCCAGCAGCGTAGGGACAGGGTCCTCATTAGCCAAAAACATTCAGTACTTC. Full variable domain (rest looked up from reference TRBV9 and TRBJ2-4): DSGVTQTPKHLITATGQRVTLRCSPRSGDLSVYWYQQSLDQGLQFLIQYYNGEERAKGNILERFSAQQFPDLHSELNLSSLELGDSALYFCASSVGTGSSLAKNIQYFGAGTRLSVL.

The V gene is TRBV2, the J gene TRBJ2-1; TRBD1 is a possible D gene (5 bases). V lost 5 bases, J lost 0 bases, and 8 bases lay in between. CDR1 SNHLY and CDR2 FYNNEI come from the germline V gene. The CDR3 has 14 amino acids. The CDR3 DNA reads TGTGCCAGCAGTAAGACAGTCTCCTACAATGAGCAGTTCTTC. Amino acids: CASSKTVSYNEQFF.

The chain joins TRBV5-6 to TRBJ1-6; 12 nucleotides match TRBD1. Germline CDR1 is SGHDT and CDR2 is YYEEEE. This CDR3 region has 16 residues. V lost 4 bases and J lost 9; bases outside the gene matches: 8. The CDR3 DNA follows: TGTGCCAGCAGCATGGGACAGGGGGCGGTGGGTTCACCCCTCCACTTT. Encoded protein: CASSMGQGAVGSPLHF.

The rearrangement uses TRBV28 and TRBJ1-2; 7 bases match TRBD1. The V and J ends lost 5 bases and 8 bases, in that order; junction bases with no gene match: 17. The CDR3 is 16 residues long. The V gene's germline CDR1 is MDHEN and CDR2 SYDVKM. This chain's CDR3 is CASSMGTAVSLWGYTF. DNA of the CDR3: TGTGCCAGCAGTATGGGGACAGCTGTAAGCCTATGGGGCTACACCTTC.

This chain uses TRBV28 with TRBJ2-1; maybe TRBD1 (7 bases). Trimming cost V 6 bases and J 3 bases, with 18 bases left between them. Germline CDR1 reads MDHEN; CDR2 reads SYDVKM. The CDR3 runs to 16 residues. The CDR3 loop reads CASRPPAGGFYNEQFF. In DNA form, the CDR3 reads TGTGCCAGCAGACCCCCCGCAGGGGGGTTCTACAATGAGCAGTTCTTC.

The chain employs TRBV3-1 (or the pseudogene TRBV3-2) and TRBJ2-2, with no clear D. Germline V CDR1 and CDR2: LGHDT, YNNKEL (reference sequence). The CDR3 covers 16 residues. V lost 0 bases to trimming and J lost 4 bases, with 12 bases between them. The CDR3 DNA reads TGTGCCAGCAGCCAAGATCTTGTAAAAGCCACCGGGGAGCTGTTTTTT. Translating gives CASSQDLVKATGELFF.

A note on this clone: The sample carries other DNA sequences with the same CDR3. This chain uses TRBV5-1 with TRBJ2-3; D gene ambiguous. V gave up 3 bases and J gave up 0 bases, with 2 bases separating them. This CDR3 contains 12 residues. The germline gives CDR1 SGHRS, CDR2 YFSETQ. As DNA, the CDR3 is TGCGCCAGCAGCTCTAGCACAGATACGCAGTATTTT. Protein: CASSSSTDTQYF. Drawing the rest from reference TRBV5-1 and TRBJ2-3, the complete variable domain is KAGVTQTPRYLIKTRGQQVTLSCSPISGHRSVSWYQQTPGQGLQFLFEYFSETQRNKGNFPGRFSGRQFSNSRSEMNVSTLELGDSALYLCASSSSTDTQYFGPGTRLTVL.

This rearrangement joins TRBV6-5 to TRBJ2-3; 7 bases align to TRBD1. J gave up 9 bases and V 7 bases, and 13 bases lay outside the gene matches. Germline CDR1 MNHEY, CDR2 SVGAGI. The CDR3 loop spans 14 amino acids. CDR3 coding DNA: TGTGCCAGCATGACGACAGGGCCTATCGACACGCAGTATTTT. Translating gives CASMTTGPIDTQYF.

The chain employs TRBV7-8 and TRBJ2-4, with 11 bases identical to TRBD2. CDR1 SGHVS and CDR2 FQNEAQ come from the germline V gene. Trimming took 5 bases from V and 8 from J; bases not matched to a gene: 23. The CDR3 is made up of 20 amino acids. In DNA form, the CDR3 reads TGTGCCAGCAGCCTAGGGGCGGTAGCGGGAGGGCGTAAAACCAGTTACATTCAGTACTTC. Translated: CASSLGAVAGGRKTSYIQYF.

DNA of the CDR3: TGTGCCAGCAGCCTCAGCGGGGGGGCGATAGCCAAAAACATTCAGTACTTC. Protein product: CASSLSGGAIAKNIQYF. The chain links TRBV28 to TRBJ2-4; 10 nucleotides line up with TRBD2. The V segment lost 6 bases and the J segment 0 bases; nucleotides outside the gene matches: 8. The CDR3 has 17 amino acids. Per germline, CDR1 MDHEN and CDR2 SYDVKM.

This chain connects TRBV9 to TRBJ2-7; 9 bases agree with TRBD2. The J segment lost 3 bases and the V segment lost 1 base, leaving 5 bases of the junction unmatched. Germline V gene data show CDR1 as SGDLS and CDR2 as YYNGEE. This CDR3 has 15 amino acids. The chain's CDR3 is CASSVSAREGYEQYF. CDR3 sequence (DNA): TGTGCCAGCAGCGTATCCGCGCGGGAGGGCTACGAGCAGTACTTC.

This chain uses TRBV11-2 with TRBJ2-1, with D perhaps TRBD2 (6 bases). Trimming took 1 base from V and 7 from J, leaving 11 bases between them. The CDR3 spans 14 residues. In germline, CDR1 is SGHAT, CDR2 FQNNGV. CDR3 loop: CASSLAGEVNEQFF. In DNA form, the CDR3 reads TGTGCCAGCAGCTTAGCGGGAGAGGTAAATGAGCAGTTCTTC.

V gene TRBV10-3 combines with J gene TRBJ2-5; 9 nucleotides line up with TRBD1. The CDR3 runs to 13 residues. J gave up 5 bases and V 8 bases, and 6 bases lay outside the gene matches. Germline V gene lookup returns CDR1 ENHRY and CDR2 SYGVKD. The CDR3 spells CAIGQGREETQYF. The CDR3 DNA follows: TGTGCCATCGGACAGGGGAGGGAGGAGACCCAGTACTTC.

The V call is TRBV13, the J call TRBJ2-2; 8 positions match TRBD2. With 5 bases clipped from V and 1 base from J, the junction kept 15 bases outside the gene matches. CDR3 length: 19 amino acids. CDR1 is PRHDT, CDR2 FYEKMQ, per germline (reference sequence). The CDR3 protein is CASSAGTYSGIGNTGELFF. DNA of the CDR3: TGTGCCAGCAGCGCCGGGACATATAGCGGGATAGGGAACACCGGGGAGCTGTTTTTT.